This is a list of T cell receptor beta chains from one sample in a study of CD8 T cells in Susac syndrome. TCRdb re-analysed the immunoSEQ multiplex PCR reads in MiXCR, keeping a single row per CDR3 protein. Of 200,000 or so distinct CDR3 sequences listed, roughly 95% are singletons. Material for sequencing was CD4+ T cells from PBMCs. These receptor sequences come from a human donor with multiple sclerosis. CDR3s include the opening cysteine and the closing phenylalanine or tryptophan. D genes are given only for firm matches. The size entry is marked missing in some rows and otherwise reads once, few, many or a size class.

>NA|TRBJ2-7|NA|TRBV28
CASRRRTHYEQYF
TGTGCCAGCAGAAGAAGGACCCATTACGAGCAGTACTTC
>NA|TRBJ2-5|NA|TRBV7-3
CASSRRYQETQYF
TGTGCCAGCAGCCGGAGGTACCAAGAGACCCAGTACTTC
>NA|TRBJ2-2|NA|TRBV30
CALGTQTNTGELFF
TGTGCCTTAGGGACACAGACGAACACCGGGGAGCTGTTTTTT
>NA|TRBJ2-1|NA|TRBV7-9
CASGGNQQFF
TGTGCCAGCGGCGGGAATCAGCAGTTCTTC
>TRBD2|TRBJ2-5|NA|TRBV27
CASSPPRRLAGGKETQYF
TGTGCCAGCAGCCCCCCTCGCCGACTAGCGGGGGGCAAAGAGACCCAGTACTTC
>TRBD1|TRBJ2-1|NA|TRBV20-1
CSARKADRGGHNEQFF
TGCAGTGCTAGAAAAGCGGACAGGGGAGGCCACAATGAGCAGTTCTTC
>NA|TRBJ2-1|once|TRBV5-1
CASSKEGAAINEQFF
TGCGCCAGCAGCAAGGAGGGGGCAGCAATCAATGAGCAGTTCTTC
>NA|TRBJ2-5|few|TRBV12-3/TRBV12-4
CASSSPSVETQYF
TGTGCCAGCAGTTCCCCTAGCGTTGAGACCCAGTACTTC
>TRBD2|TRBJ2-7|NA|TRBV12-3/TRBV12-4
CASSVGGYEQYF
TGTGCCAGCAGTGTGGGGGGGTACGAGCAGTACTTC
>NA|TRBJ1-2|NA|TRBV19
CASRDYGYTF
TGTGCCAGTCGGGACTATGGCTACACCTTC
>NA|TRBJ1-1|NA|TRBV9
CASSPPGGWIPEAFF
TGTGCCAGCAGCCCCCCGGGAGGATGGATTCCTGAAGCTTTCTTT
>TRBD2|TRBJ2-1|NA|TRBV30
CAWSILLGLAGSEQFF
TGTGCCTGGAGTATCCTACTGGGACTAGCGGGGAGTGAGCAGTTCTTC
>NA|TRBJ1-1|NA|TRBV30
CAWSEGGNTEAFF
TGTGCCTGGAGCGAAGGGGGGAACACTGAAGCTTTCTTT
>TRBD2|TRBJ2-1|NA|TRBV3-1
CASSQDMSGTCKF
TGTGCCAGCAGCCAAGATATGAGCGGGACCTGCAAATTC
>NA|TRBJ2-3|NA|TRBV4-1
CASSQEETRSDTQYF
TGCGCCAGCAGCCAAGAAGAGACTAGAAGTGATACGCAGTATTTT
>TRBD1|TRBJ1-2|once|TRBV29-1
CSVDKGQGNF
TGCAGCGTTGATAAGGGACAGGGTAACTTC
>NA|TRBJ2-1|NA|TRBV7-6
CASSFGTVNEQFF
TGTGCCAGCAGCTTCGGCACAGTAAATGAGCAGTTCTTC
>NA|TRBJ2-7|once|TRBV18
CASSPPGTTYEQYF
TGTGCCAGCTCACCGCCAGGGACCACCTACGAGCAGTACTTC
>NA|TRBJ2-5|few|TRBV20-1
CSARAPSGGETQYF
TGCAGTGCTAGAGCCCCTTCGGGTGGGGAGACCCAGTACTTC
>NA|TRBJ2-5|NA|TRBV18
CASSKALLQETQYF
TGTGCCAGCTCAAAAGCTCTCCTCCAAGAGACCCAGTACTTC
>NA|TRBJ1-1|NA|TRBV5-1
CASSLDLGRNTEAFF
TGCGCCAGCAGCTTGGACCTGGGACGGAACACTGAAGCTTTCTTT
>NA|TRBJ2-5|once|TRBV20-1
CSVYSDSQETQYF
TGCAGTGTATACTCGGACTCACAAGAGACCCAGTACTTC
>NA|TRBJ1-1|once|TRBV23-1
CASSQSATEMSTEAFF
TGCGCCAGCAGTCAATCCGCGACAGAAATGAGCACTGAAGCTTTCTTT
>NA|TRBJ1-5|NA|TRBV20-1
CSARVDGSPEPQHF
TGCAGTGCTAGAGTGGACGGCTCTCCCGAGCCCCAGCATTTT
>TRBD2|TRBJ2-1|NA|TRBV20-1
CSARVGSGGNEQFF
TGCAGTGCTAGAGTAGGTAGCGGGGGAAATGAGCAGTTCTTC
>TRBD1|TRBJ2-5|NA|TRBV29-1
CSVHHPGTGFFQETQYF
TGCAGCGTCCATCATCCCGGGACAGGGTTCTTCCAAGAGACCCAGTACTTC
>NA|TRBJ2-5|NA|TRBV6-2/TRBV6-3
CASGGTETQYF
TGTGCCAGCGGGGGGACGGAGACCCAGTACTTC
>NA|TRBJ2-5|NA|TRBV12-5
CASGFAGFETQYF
TGTGCTAGTGGTTTCGCCGGGTTTGAGACCCAGTACTTC
>NA|TRBJ2-3|once|TRBV29-1
CSVEDQTRGRRPDTQYF
TGCAGCGTTGAAGATCAAACCAGGGGGAGGAGGCCAGATACGCAGTATTTT
>NA|TRBJ1-2|NA|TRBV20-1
CSAPKFRATTDYGYTF
TGCAGTGCTCCTAAATTCAGGGCGACCACGGACTATGGCTACACCTTC
>TRBD1|TRBJ1-2|NA|TRBV15
CATSRQGGGYGYTF
TGTGCCACCAGCAGACAGGGGGGTGGGTATGGCTACACCTTC
>NA|TRBJ2-5|NA|TRBV12-3/TRBV12-4
CASMPGRKTQYF
TGTGCCAGCATGCCGGGGCGAAAGACCCAGTACTTC
>NA|TRBJ1-6|NA|TRBV20-1
CSARDLGAGNSPLHF
TGCAGTGCTAGAGATCTTGGGGCGGGAAATTCACCCCTCCACTTT
>TRBD2|TRBJ2-3|NA|TRBV20-1
CSARPSGGAGTDTQYF
TGCAGTGCTAGACCTAGCGGGGGGGCCGGTACAGATACGCAGTATTTT
>TRBD1|TRBJ2-7|once|TRBV7-2
CASSVQGPYEQYF
TGTGCCAGCAGCGTACAGGGGCCCTACGAGCAGTACTTC
>TRBD2|TRBJ2-5|NA|TRBV5-1
CASRLAGLAGGKETQYF
TGCGCCAGCAGACTAGCGGGACTAGCGGGGGGGAAAGAGACCCAGTACTTC